This T cell receptor (beta chain) was recorded in a study of T cell responses to AZD1222 COVID-19 vaccine. V lost 0 bases, J lost 5 bases, and 10 bases lay in between. The CDR3 is 15 amino acids. Germline V gene sequence: CDR1 LGHNA, CDR2 YNFKEQ. The method was immunoSEQ multiplex PCR; TCRdb's version includes in-frame clones alone and lacks a portion of them. The sample comprises 140,000 or so clones, roughly 90% of which are singletons, and approximately 4.8% rests with the top ten. The source is an adult in good health. This chain connects TRBV4-2 to TRBJ1-4; no firm D call. This specimen was peripheral blood, taken on day 0 of AZD1222 vaccination. CDR3 sequence: CASSQDFGRNEKLFF. CDR3 bases: TGTGCCAGCAGCCAAGATTTTGGCCGCAATGAAAAACTGTTTTTT.